These 3 T cell receptor beta chains originate from one sample sequenced in a study of blood T cells in healthy people across ages. It was with a sample-barcoded 5' primer and a J-beta primer mix that a second PCR of about 6 to 12 cycles was run. MiXCR was run by TCRdb on the 5' RACE reads, yielding one entry per CDR3 protein. The sample consists of some 710,000 distinct CDR3 sequences, approximately 22% of them appearing once. Material: blood. These receptors were collected from a man aged 65 to 85 in good health.

The V call is TRBV5-1, the J call TRBJ2-5; a possible D gene is TRBD2 (6 bases). CDR1 and CDR2 from the germline V gene are SGHRS and YFSETQ. CDR3 length: 16 amino acids. Trimming pared 0 bases from V and 1 base from J, leaving 13 bases between. As DNA, the CDR3 is TGCGCCAGCAGCTTGGAAGGGACTGGCGGCCAAGAGACCCAGTACTTC. Translated, it gives CASSLEGTGGQETQYF. Full variable domain (remainder filled in from reference TRBV5-1 and TRBJ2-5): KAGVTQTPRYLIKTRGQQVTLSCSPISGHRSVSWYQQTPGQGLQFLFEYFSETQRNKGNFPGRFSGRQFSNSRSEMNVSTLELGDSALYLCASSLEGTGGQETQYFGPGTRLLVL.

This clonotype was counted between two and nine times. The CDR3 DNA is TGTGCCAGCAGCTTAGTATCGGGGGGGTTACAGACACAGCCCCAGCATTTT. Its protein product is CASSLVSGGLQTQPQHF. The chain joins TRBV7-2 to TRBJ1-5; TRBD1 is a possible D gene (5 bases). Germline V gives CDR1 SGHTA, CDR2 FQGNSA. V was cut by 1 base and J by 7 bases, with 20 bases left in between. This CDR3 region has 17 residues.

This rearrangement joins TRBV20-1 to TRBJ1-1; D ambiguous. Germline V lookup: CDR1 DFQATT, CDR2 SNEGSKA (reference sequence). With 3 bases removed from V and 1 base from J, the gap between germline ends came to 9 bases. This CDR3 is built from 13 residues. DNA of the CDR3: TGCAGTGCTAGTATGACCCCGAACACTGAAGCTTTCTTT. Translating gives CSASMTPNTEAFF.